This is a list of T cell receptor beta chains from one sample in a study of T cell responses to AZD1222 COVID-19 vaccine. Generated by immunoSEQ multiplex PCR, the TCRdb table keeps only in-frame clones and is missing some. Of under 200,000 clones listed, 88% are singletons. Sequenced material: peripheral blood, taken 28 days after the second AZD1222 dose. Source of these receptors: an adult who received the AZD1222 COVID-19 vaccine. Both conserved end residues are part of each CDR3. Fields, in order: J gene, V gene, CDR3 protein.

>TRBJ1-1|TRBV28
CASRTGTGGGNTEAFF
>TRBJ2-1|TRBV29-1
CSVAGLAGSYNEQFF
>TRBJ1-2|TRBV28
CASSLGAGSYGYTF
>TRBJ1-2|TRBV30
CAWSGTVNYGYTF
>TRBJ1-5|TRBV19
CASSTRDFSNQPQHF
>TRBJ1-5|TRBV4-3
CASSQDGQGNQPQHF
>TRBJ2-1|TRBV11-2
CASSLQGLREQFF
>TRBJ2-5|TRBV5-1
CASSLEGASGRETQYF
>TRBJ1-5|TRBV18
CASSPGTGNQPQHF
>TRBJ1-3|TRBV29-1
CSAIPVVGPSSGNTIYF
>TRBJ1-3|TRBV4-1
CASSQPRDRGGNTIYF
>TRBJ1-1|TRBV6-5
CASSPGTGLNTEAFF
>TRBJ1-1|TRBV30
CAWSGQADTEAFF
>TRBJ1-5|TRBV5-1
CASSFTAGGSNQPQHF
>TRBJ1-1|TRBV7-3
CASRRDQGAGEAFF
>TRBJ2-5|TRBV7-9
CASRPGQGWETQYF
>TRBJ2-7|TRBV10-3
CAISESSGPSLYEQYF
>TRBJ2-1|TRBV2
CASSDEELNEQFF
>TRBJ2-5|TRBV7-9
CASSLLGLAGVAETQYF
>TRBJ2-6|TRBV18
CASSPLPGSSSSGANVLTF
>TRBJ2-1|TRBV25-1
CASSDLLRAGYNEQFF
>TRBJ2-7|TRBV7-7
CASSTGLLYEQYF
>TRBJ2-7|TRBV18
CASSPGTGGPYEQYF
>TRBJ1-2|TRBV19
CASSIGGGYGYTF
>TRBJ1-2|TRBV29-1
CSVEPEGQDYGYTF
>TRBJ2-7|TRBV5-1
CASSPSSGLSYEQYF
>TRBJ1-1|TRBV29-1
CSVAHRGTEAFF
>TRBJ2-2|TRBV19
CASSIIRSTAGELFF
>TRBJ2-7|TRBV28
CASSYRGPTGYEQYF
>TRBJ2-1|TRBV13
CASSLSLGELNEQFF
>TRBJ2-1|TRBV5-1
CASSLIGQNEQFF
>TRBJ2-3|TRBV5-1
CASRIDASTDTQYF
>TRBJ1-3|TRBV4-3
CASSFGQGNSGNTIYF
>TRBJ2-1|TRBV5-8
CASRDGSSYNEQFF
>TRBJ2-2|TRBV12-5
CASGLVPGTGELFF
>TRBJ1-1|TRBV6-5
CASSYQGGEAFF
>TRBJ2-1|TRBV7-2
CASSLALRAGGYNEQFF
>TRBJ1-1|TRBV6-2/TRBV6-3
CASSFPGASEAFF
>TRBJ2-1|TRBV5-1
CASSLGLAGIYNEQFF
>TRBJ2-1|TRBV7-3
CASSPSGDNEQFF
>TRBJ2-7|TRBV28
CASSLSGTGGNEQYF
>TRBJ1-2|TRBV6-2/TRBV6-3
CASSYTPLGYTF
>TRBJ1-5|TRBV5-5
CASSSYRANQPQHF
>TRBJ1-5|TRBV6-1
CASSAPSGGSNQPQHF
>TRBJ1-6|TRBV11-3
CASSLQGHNSPLHF
>TRBJ2-7|TRBV30
CAWTPGPGSSYEQYF
>TRBJ1-4|TRBV25-1
CASSDPGQVPNEKLFF
>TRBJ2-5|TRBV24-1
CATSDVRTEMTQYF
>TRBJ1-1|TRBV10-3
CAISELSGASGTEAFF
>TRBJ2-7|TRBV28
CASSAGEQYF
>TRBJ2-1|TRBV5-5
CASSLGDRNNNEQFF
>TRBJ1-1|TRBV2
CASSEMGLTNTEAFF
>TRBJ2-3|TRBV9
CASSVETVGHGDTQYF
>TRBJ2-1|TRBV5-4
CASRPGLAGDNEQFF
>TRBJ2-7|TRBV2
CASSEDSVRIEDEQYF
>TRBJ1-5|TRBV6-6
CASRPPGQGSLVAQHF
>TRBJ2-1|TRBV24-1
CATSDEDRGMFYNEQFF